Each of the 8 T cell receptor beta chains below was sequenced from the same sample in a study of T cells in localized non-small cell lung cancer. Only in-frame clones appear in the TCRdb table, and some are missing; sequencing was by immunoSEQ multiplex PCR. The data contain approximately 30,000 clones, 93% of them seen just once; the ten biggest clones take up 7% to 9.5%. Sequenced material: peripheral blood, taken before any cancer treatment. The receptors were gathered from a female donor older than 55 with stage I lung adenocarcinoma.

The CDR3 spells CASSLRGLTEYYNEQFF. The CDR3 DNA reads as TGTGCCAGCAGCCTCAGAGGACTTACCGAATATTACAATGAGCAGTTCTTC. The chain links TRBV13 to TRBJ2-1, with a possible D match to TRBD2 (5 bases). Trimming pared 5 bases from V and 4 bases from J, leaving 21 bases between. Germline lookup yields CDR1 PRHDT and CDR2 FYEKMQ (reference sequence). CDR3 size: 17 residues.

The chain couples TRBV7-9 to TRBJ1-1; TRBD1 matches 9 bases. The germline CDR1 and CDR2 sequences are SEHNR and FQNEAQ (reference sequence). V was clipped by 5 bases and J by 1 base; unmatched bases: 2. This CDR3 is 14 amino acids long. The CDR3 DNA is TGTGCCAGCAGCCCGGGACAGGGGAACACTGAAGCTTTCTTT. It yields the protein CASSPGQGNTEAFF.

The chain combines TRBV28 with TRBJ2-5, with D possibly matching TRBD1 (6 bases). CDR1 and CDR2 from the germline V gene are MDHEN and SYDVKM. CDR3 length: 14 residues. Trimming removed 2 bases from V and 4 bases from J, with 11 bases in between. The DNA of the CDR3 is TGTGCCAGCAGTTTAGGGGGCAGGGGAGAGACCCAGTACTTC. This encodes CASSLGGRGETQYF.

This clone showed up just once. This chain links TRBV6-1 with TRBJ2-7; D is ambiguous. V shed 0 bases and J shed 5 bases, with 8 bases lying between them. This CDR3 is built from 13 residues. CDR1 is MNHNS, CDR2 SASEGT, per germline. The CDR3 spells CASSEASIDEQYV. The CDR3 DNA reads TGTGCCAGCAGTGAAGCCTCAATCGACGAGCAGTACGTC.

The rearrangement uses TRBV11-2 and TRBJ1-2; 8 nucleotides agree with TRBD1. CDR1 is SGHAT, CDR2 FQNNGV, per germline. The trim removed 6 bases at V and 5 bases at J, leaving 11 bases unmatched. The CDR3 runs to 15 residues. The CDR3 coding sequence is TGTGCCAGCAGGCCCAGTCAGGGGGCAGGATATGGCTACACCTTC. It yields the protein CASRPSQGAGYGYTF.

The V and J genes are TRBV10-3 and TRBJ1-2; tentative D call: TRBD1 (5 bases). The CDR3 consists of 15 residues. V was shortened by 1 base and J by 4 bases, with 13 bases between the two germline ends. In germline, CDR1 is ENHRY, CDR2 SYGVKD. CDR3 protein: CAISELGDGGYGYTF. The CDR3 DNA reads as TGTGCCATCAGTGAGTTAGGGGACGGTGGCTATGGCTACACCTTC.

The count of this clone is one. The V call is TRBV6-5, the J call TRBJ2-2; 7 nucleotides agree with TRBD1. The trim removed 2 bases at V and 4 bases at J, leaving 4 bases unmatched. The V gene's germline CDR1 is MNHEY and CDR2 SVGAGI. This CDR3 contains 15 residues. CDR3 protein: CASSYEQGRTGELFF. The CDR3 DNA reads TGTGCCAGCAGTTACGAACAGGGGCGCACCGGGGAGCTGTTTTTT.

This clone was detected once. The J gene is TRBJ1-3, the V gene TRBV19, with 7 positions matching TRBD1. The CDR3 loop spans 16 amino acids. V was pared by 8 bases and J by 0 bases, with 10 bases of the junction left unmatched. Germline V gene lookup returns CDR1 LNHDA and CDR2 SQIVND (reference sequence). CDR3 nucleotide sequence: TGTGCCAGTCATGAGCTGGGACAGAGCTCTGGAAACACCATATATTTT. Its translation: CASHELGQSSGNTIYF.